What follows describes a single TCR beta chain. The antigen remains unidentified. The V and J ends lost 6 bases and 0 bases, in that order; junction bases with no gene match: 4. The CDR3 has 15 residues. This sample is drawn from a study of vaccination and CD4 T cells after COVID-19. Treatment reported: approximately nine-day PBMC culture with coronavirus spike peptide pools or control peptides (ViraFEST assay). Half the medium was replaced with fresh IL-2 medium on days 3 and 7. Sequencing of cultured CD4+ T cell DNA used the Oncomine TCR Beta short-read assay. Via MiXCR, TCRdb re-called the PCR reads, giving one row per CDR3 protein. Altogether about 13,000 distinct CDR3 sequences are present, 35% to 45% being singletons, with the ten largest covering roughly 9.8%.

The sample was CD4+ T cells from blood, cultured in vitro, taken after SARS-CoV-2 vaccination. The sequence was obtained from a human donor who had recovered from COVID-19. This rearrangement joins TRBV12-3 or TRBV12-4 to TRBJ2-3, with 9 bases matching TRBD1. The CDR3 region has the DNA TGTGCCAGCAGCGCGACAGGGGGTAGCACAGATACGCAGTATTTT. Translated: CASSATGGSTDTQYF.